This T cell receptor (beta chain) came from a study of cytomegalovirus exposure and HLA in healthy donors. In germline, CDR1 is SGHNT, CDR2 YYREEE (reference sequence). V lost 0 bases, J lost 0 bases, and 15 bases lay in between. This CDR3 comprises 18 residues. The PCR employed 60 Vbeta primers together with 13 Jbeta primers. TCRdb's copy holds only in-frame clones and misses some; the assay was immunoSEQ multiplex PCR. The sample lists some 29,000 clones, 35% to 50% occurring once. The chain combines TRBV5-4 with TRBJ2-2; perhaps TRBD2 as D (6 bases). The specimen was PBMCs. The sequence was collected from a woman in her forties or fifties in good health and CMV-seronegative. CDR3 DNA sequence: TGTGCCAGCAGCTTGGGGGGACCTAGCGCCGCGAACACCGGGGAGCTGTTTTTT. The encoded protein is CASSLGGPSAANTGELFF.